This entry lists 18 T cell receptor beta chains sequenced from one sample in a study of cytomegalovirus exposure and HLA in healthy donors (dated by TCRdb to 2016 to 2017). The library was built by means of the immunoSEQ multiplex PCR assay. For the multiplex PCR, a mixture combining 60 forward primers for TCR Vbeta segments and 13 reverse primers for TCR Jbeta segments was used. TCRdb obtained this table from immuneACCESS and retained in-frame rearrangements with V and J assigned. These tables miss some clones; where compared with another copy, unresolved V genes account for less than half of the shortfall, and the remainder is unexplained. The sample table lists some 150,000 clones, about 83% of them with a count of one. 0.85% to 1% of the sample goes to the ten largest clones. The sample consisted of PBMCs. The receptors here all came from a woman aged 25 to 39 in good health and CMV-seronegative.

The V gene is TRBV10-3, the J gene TRBJ2-3; possible D gene TRBD1, 6 bases. The CDR3 has 14 amino acids. Trimming removed 7 bases at V and 0 bases at J, with 11 bases between. Per the germline V gene, CDR1 is ENHRY and CDR2 is SYGVKD. CDR3: CAIKGDQSTDTQYF. The DNA of the CDR3 is TGTGCCATCAAGGGGGACCAGAGCACAGATACGCAGTATTTT.

Here the CDR3 DNA reads TGCGCCAGCAGCTACATCGGGGGGAGCACAGATACGCAGTATTTT. Protein product: CASSYIGGSTDTQYF. The chain links TRBV5-1 to TRBJ2-3; 7 nucleotides agree with TRBD2. This CDR3 is built from 15 residues. The J segment lost 0 bases and the V segment lost 3 bases, leaving 4 bases of the junction unmatched. Germline CDR1 and CDR2: SGHRS and YFSETQ.

V usage is TRBV27 and J usage is TRBJ2-3; weak D call: TRBD2 (5 bases). This CDR3 has 13 residues. V lost 5 bases and J lost 6, with 12 bases in between. From germline, CDR1 is MNHEY and CDR2 SMNVEV (reference sequence). Here the CDR3 DNA reads TGTGCCAGCAGTCGAGGGCTGTTGGATACGCAGTATTTT. Amino acid sequence: CASSRGLLDTQYF.

The rearrangement joins TRBV29-1 to TRBJ1-5; 8 bases align to TRBD1. CDR1 is SQVTM, CDR2 ANQGSEA, per germline. After removal of 7 bases from V and 1 base from J, the junction contained 3 bases not matched to a gene. This CDR3 contains 13 residues. This CDR3 is CSAGQGSNQPQHF. The CDR3 bases are TGCAGCGCCGGACAGGGAAGCAATCAGCCCCAGCATTTT.

This clone was observed once. The rearrangement joins TRBV5-1 to TRBJ2-5; the match to TRBD2 covers 7 bases. Per the germline V gene, CDR1 is SGHRS and CDR2 is YFSETQ. The CDR3 loop spans 16 amino acids. With V trimmed by 4 bases and J by 1 base, 10 bases remained unmatched. In DNA form, the CDR3 reads TGCGCCAGCAGCCTCCCCCTGGGGACTACCCAAGAGACCCAGTACTTC. Protein product: CASSLPLGTTQETQYF.

This chain uses TRBV6-1 with TRBJ2-1; D might be TRBD2 (5 bases). Germline V CDR1 and CDR2: MNHNS, SASEGT. The germline V and J ends were trimmed by 4 bases and 5 bases, with 12 bases remaining between them. This CDR3 is 14 amino acids long. This CDR3 is CASSVKLAHNEQFF. CDR3 bases: TGTGCCAGCAGTGTAAAGCTAGCCCACAATGAGCAGTTCTTC.

Here the CDR3 DNA reads TGCGCCAGCAGCCAAGATGCCGTCAGGAGGGACGAGCAGTACTTC. This codes for CASSQDAVRRDEQYF. The chain links TRBV4-3 to TRBJ2-7; tentatively, D is TRBD2 (6 bases). Between the trimmed V and J ends, which lost 0 bases and 5 bases, there was a span of 14 bases. The CDR3 length is 15 residues. Germline values: CDR1 LGHNA, CDR2 YSLEER.

Regarding this clone: Other DNA sequences from this sample encode an identical CDR3 as well. The chain uses TRBV29-1 and TRBJ1-1, with TRBD1 as a possible D gene (5 bases). Trimming cost V 3 bases and J 5 bases, with 10 bases left between them. The V gene's germline CDR1 is SQVTM and CDR2 ANQGSEA. This CDR3 has 12 amino acids. CDR3 loop: CSVEGGRTEAFF. The CDR3, as DNA: TGCAGCGTTGAGGGGGGAAGGACTGAAGCTTTCTTT. The full variable domain, its missing parts supplied by reference TRBV29-1 and TRBJ1-1, is SAVISQKPSRDICQRGTSLTIQCQVDSQVTMMFWYRQQPGQSLTLIATANQGSEATYESGFVIDKFPISRPNLTFSTLTVSNMSPEDSSIYLCSVEGGRTEAFFGQGTRLTVV.

The rearrangement joins TRBV6-6 to TRBJ1-1, with D possibly being TRBD1 (6 bases). Germline V lookup: CDR1 MNHNY, CDR2 SVGAGI (reference sequence). V was cut by 2 bases and J by 1 base, with 8 bases left in between. This CDR3 has 14 amino acids. The CDR3: CASSYRGANTEAFF. The CDR3 DNA reads as TGTGCCAGCAGTTACCGGGGGGCGAACACTGAAGCTTTCTTT.

This chain uses TRBV5-5 with TRBJ2-3; 10 nucleotides match TRBD2. Germline V gene lookup returns CDR1 SGHKS and CDR2 YYEKEE (reference sequence). V shed 4 bases, J shed 5 bases, and the junction held 10 bases outside the gene matches. The CDR3 totals 16 residues. The CDR3 is CASSRGASGRQDTQYF. The CDR3 DNA reads TGTGCCAGCAGCCGGGGAGCTAGCGGGAGACAAGATACGCAGTATTTT.

The chain couples TRBV4-1 to TRBJ2-5; TRBD2 matches 9 bases. The junction had 7 bases not matched to a gene; V was cut back by 1 base and J by 4 bases. Germline loops: CDR1 MGHRA, CDR2 YSYEKL. The CDR3 extends over 16 amino acids. CDR3 loop: CASSQVPAGGLETQYF. CDR3 bases: TGCGCCAGCAGCCAAGTTCCAGCGGGGGGATTAGAGACCCAGTACTTC.

The chain employs TRBV6-1 and TRBJ1-5, with a weak D call TRBD1 (6 bases). V lost 6 bases, J lost 4 bases, and 10 bases lay in between. CDR1 is MNHNS and CDR2 is SASEGT in the germline V gene. This CDR3 is 13 amino acids long. The CDR3 reads CASSDRRNQPQHF. The CDR3 region has the DNA TGTGCCAGCAGCGACAGGCGAAATCAGCCCCAGCATTTT.

The chain joins TRBV4-2 to TRBJ2-5; TRBD1 might be the D (6 bases). CDR1 LGHNA and CDR2 YNFKEQ come from the germline V gene. The CDR3 totals 15 residues. Trimming stripped 3 bases from V and 5 bases from J, with 16 bases between. The CDR3 is CASSHPGVAGETQYF. CDR3 in DNA: TGTGCCAGCAGCCATCCAGGGGTAGCCGGGGAGACCCAGTACTTC.

V is TRBV29-1 and J is TRBJ2-3, with 9 positions matching TRBD2. The CDR3 covers 17 residues. From germline, CDR1 is SQVTM and CDR2 ANQGSEA. The V and J ends lost 5 bases and 6 bases, in that order; junction bases with no gene match: 18. CDR3 sequence: CSVQGEFFSGSTDTQYF. The CDR3 bases are TGCAGCGTTCAAGGGGAATTTTTTAGCGGGAGTACTGATACGCAGTATTTT.

The chain is built from TRBV21-1 and TRBJ1-5; the table's TRBD1 call for D was not verified on the DNA. TRBV21-1 is noted as a pseudogene. This CDR3 is built from 17 residues. The DNA of the CDR3 is TGTGCCAGCAGCAAAAAGCGGACAGGCCAAGGAAATCAGCCCCAGCATTTT. Encoded protein: CASSKKRTGQGNQPQHF.

The chain has TRBV6-1 and TRBJ1-2; D is ambiguous. V gave up 6 bases and J gave up 1 base, with 6 bases separating them. The V gene's germline CDR1 is MNHNS and CDR2 SASEGT. CDR3 length equals 12 residues. CDR3 amino acids: CASSPINYGYTF. DNA for the CDR3: TGTGCCAGCAGCCCCATTAACTATGGCTACACCTTC.

The chain links TRBV7-2 to TRBJ2-3; 7 nucleotides match TRBD1. The junction had 7 bases not matched to a gene; V was cut back by 5 bases and J by 2 bases. Germline values: CDR1 SGHTA, CDR2 FQGNSA. The CDR3 sequence is 15 residues long. CDR3 in amino acids: CASSAPGQNTDTQYF. The CDR3 bases are TGTGCCAGCAGCGCGCCGGGACAGAACACAGATACGCAGTATTTT.

The CDR3 loop reads CASSLVQGRYTF. CDR3 in DNA: TGTGCCAGCAGCTTAGTCCAGGGGCGCTACACCTTC. The chain has TRBV7-2 and TRBJ1-2, with D possibly being TRBD1 (6 bases). The CDR3 extends over 12 amino acids. V shed 1 base and J shed 9 bases, with 9 bases lying between them. Germline-derived CDR1 and CDR2 are SGHTA and FQGNSA.